Ten or more counts support the clone carrying this TCR beta chain. Its antigen is undetermined. The data are from a study of CD8+CD57+ T cells in acquired aplastic anemia. Researchers used genomic DNA as the template to profile TCR beta VDJ and CDR3. Via MiXCR, TCRdb re-called the reads, giving one row per CDR3 protein. The sample has under 250,000 distinct CDR3 sequences, almost 35% seen once. General study results and limits: It was found that roughly 31 CD8+ CDR3 sequences were shared between patients and controls.

Sequences were obtained from sorted CD4+, CD8+, or CD8+CD57+ T cells (not recorded which) from PBMCs. This clonotype was obtained from a human donor in good health, serving as a control.

The CDR3 loop is CASSRQGGSQPQHF. The CDR3 DNA reads as TGTGCCAGTAGTCGGCAGGGTGGTAGTCAGCCCCAGCATTTT. The chain carries TRBV19 and TRBJ1-5, with D tentatively TRBD1 (5 bases). The V gene's germline CDR1 is LNHDA and CDR2 SQIVND (reference sequence). The CDR3 sequence is 14 residues long. V was shortened by 5 bases and J by 6 bases, with 14 bases between the two germline ends.